Listed below are T cell receptor beta chains from one sample, sequenced in a study of response to subunit inactivated influenza vaccine. Each CDR3 protein is one row after TCRdb ran MiXCR on the RT-PCR reads. The table includes about 500,000 distinct CDR3 sequences, approximately 15% detected once. The source was CD4+ T cells sorted from PBMCs, collected around 2 years after vaccination. Source of these receptors: a man between 50 and 75 years old who received an inactivated influenza vaccine. The CDR3 runs from the conserved cysteine through the conserved F or W. The order of the fields is CDR3 DNA, CDR3 protein, V gene, clone size, D gene, J gene, CDR3 length. The D gene is left open where the match is weak. Clone size is stated in some rows and not others, as once, few, many or a class when expanded.

CDR3 DNA: TGCGCCAGCAGCTTGGGTTCCTTTTCAGGGGAGCTTGAGCAGTTCTTC
CDR3 protein: CASSLGSFSGELEQFF
V gene: TRBV5-1
clone size: .
D gene: .
J gene: TRBJ2-1
CDR3 length: 16

CDR3 DNA: TGCAGCGTCGTCAGGGGCGAAAACTATGGCTACACCTTC
CDR3 protein: CSVVRGENYGYTF
V gene: TRBV29-1
clone size: .
D gene: .
J gene: TRBJ1-2
CDR3 length: 13

CDR3 DNA: TGCAGTGCTAGCTTAACCGGACACACTAATGAAAAACTGTTTTTT
CDR3 protein: CSASLTGHTNEKLFF
V gene: TRBV20-1
clone size: .
D gene: .
J gene: TRBJ1-4
CDR3 length: 15

CDR3 DNA: TGTGCCAGCTCACCAAACAGGGGAGAGACCCAGTACTTC
CDR3 protein: CASSPNRGETQYF
V gene: TRBV18
clone size: .
D gene: TRBD1
J gene: TRBJ2-5
CDR3 length: 13

CDR3 DNA: TGTGCCAGCAGCCTAGGGACTAGCGGGAGCGAGCAGTACTTC
CDR3 protein: CASSLGTSGSEQYF
V gene: TRBV7-3
clone size: few
D gene: TRBD2
J gene: TRBJ2-7
CDR3 length: 14

CDR3 DNA: TGCGCCAGCAGCTCGGGACAGGGACCGTCAACTAATGAAAAACTGTTTTTT
CDR3 protein: CASSSGQGPSTNEKLFF
V gene: TRBV5-1
clone size: .
D gene: TRBD1
J gene: TRBJ1-4
CDR3 length: 17

CDR3 DNA: TGTGCCAGCAGCTTAGCAACCGAGCCCTACGAGCAGTACTTC
CDR3 protein: CASSLATEPYEQYF
V gene: TRBV7-9
clone size: .
D gene: .
J gene: TRBJ2-7
CDR3 length: 14

CDR3 DNA: TGTGCCATCAGTGGAACAGGGATCGGCTATGGCTACACCTTC
CDR3 protein: CAISGTGIGYGYTF
V gene: TRBV10-3
clone size: many
D gene: .
J gene: TRBJ1-2
CDR3 length: 14

CDR3 DNA: TGTGCCAGCAGCCAGGACACCGGGACGGTCGTCAGGGGCTACACCTTC
CDR3 protein: CASSQDTGTVVRGYTF
V gene: TRBV3-1
clone size: few
D gene: .
J gene: TRBJ1-2
CDR3 length: 16

CDR3 DNA: TGTGCCAGCCAGACAGGCAGGAACACTGAAGCTTTCTTT
CDR3 protein: CASQTGRNTEAFF
V gene: TRBV18
clone size: .
D gene: .
J gene: TRBJ1-1
CDR3 length: 13

CDR3 DNA: TGTGCCAGCAGCTTGGCCTTTGGACAGGGTGATCAGCCCCAGCATTTT
CDR3 protein: CASSLAFGQGDQPQHF
V gene: TRBV5-6
clone size: .
D gene: TRBD1
J gene: TRBJ1-5
CDR3 length: 16

CDR3 DNA: TGTGCCAGCAGCCCATGGCGGGGAGCTTTCACAGATACGCAGTATTTT
CDR3 protein: CASSPWRGAFTDTQYF
V gene: TRBV7-9
clone size: .
D gene: .
J gene: TRBJ2-3
CDR3 length: 16

CDR3 DNA: TGTGCCAGCAGTATCCAGTTCCCGGATACGCAGTATTTT
CDR3 protein: CASSIQFPDTQYF
V gene: TRBV12-3/TRBV12-4
clone size: few
D gene: .
J gene: TRBJ2-3
CDR3 length: 13

CDR3 DNA: TGTGCCATCAGTGCTCGACAGGGGATATTACGACCCTTATCATCCTCCTACAATGAGCAGTTCTTC
CDR3 protein: CAISARQGILRPLSSSYNEQFF
V gene: TRBV10-3
clone size: few
D gene: TRBD1
J gene: TRBJ2-1
CDR3 length: 22

CDR3 DNA: TGCGCCAGCAGCTTGGGTACAGGGGACGGAATTTATGGCTACACCTTC
CDR3 protein: CASSLGTGDGIYGYTF
V gene: TRBV5-1
clone size: .
D gene: TRBD1
J gene: TRBJ1-2
CDR3 length: 16

CDR3 DNA: TGCGCCAGCAGCTTGGCCGGGACAGGGGCCTACGAGCAGTACTTC
CDR3 protein: CASSLAGTGAYEQYF
V gene: TRBV5-1
clone size: .
D gene: TRBD1
J gene: TRBJ2-7
CDR3 length: 15

CDR3 DNA: TGCAGTGCTAGGGGGGACAGGGGCTTTAATGAGCAGTTCTTC
CDR3 protein: CSARGDRGFNEQFF
V gene: TRBV20-1
clone size: .
D gene: TRBD1
J gene: TRBJ2-1
CDR3 length: 14

CDR3 DNA: TGCAGCGGATTACCGGGACTAGCGGGAGGTGGAGCGCAGTATTTT
CDR3 protein: CSGLPGLAGGGAQYF
V gene: TRBV29-1
clone size: few
D gene: TRBD2
J gene: TRBJ2-3
CDR3 length: 15

CDR3 DNA: TGCAGTGCTAGGAATTTACAGGGGGCTAACACTGAAGCTTTCTTT
CDR3 protein: CSARNLQGANTEAFF
V gene: TRBV20-1
clone size: .
D gene: TRBD1
J gene: TRBJ1-1
CDR3 length: 15

CDR3 DNA: TGCAGTGCTAGGGGGTACACAGGGGAACACACTGAAGCTTTCTTT
CDR3 protein: CSARGYTGEHTEAFF
V gene: TRBV20-1
clone size: few
D gene: TRBD1
J gene: TRBJ1-1
CDR3 length: 15

CDR3 DNA: TGCAGCGTAGAAGGGTTCAATGAGCAGTTCTTC
CDR3 protein: CSVEGFNEQFF
V gene: TRBV29-1
clone size: .
D gene: .
J gene: TRBJ2-1
CDR3 length: 11

CDR3 DNA: TGTGCCAGCAGCCCGGGGCTCGGGACTAGCGGAGGAGAGACCCAGTACTTC
CDR3 protein: CASSPGLGTSGGETQYF
V gene: TRBV4-2
clone size: many
D gene: TRBD2
J gene: TRBJ2-5
CDR3 length: 17

CDR3 DNA: TGTGCCAGCAGCCCCCAGGCACTCTCTGGGGCCAACGTCCTGACTTTC
CDR3 protein: CASSPQALSGANVLTF
V gene: TRBV7-2
clone size: .
D gene: .
J gene: TRBJ2-6
CDR3 length: 16

CDR3 DNA: TGTGCCAGCTCACTGACTCAGGGACTAGCTGTGACCCAGTACTTC
CDR3 protein: CASSLTQGLAVTQYF
V gene: TRBV18
clone size: .
D gene: TRBD2
J gene: TRBJ2-5
CDR3 length: 15

CDR3 DNA: TGTGCCAGCAGTTTAAGCCAGAGCTCCTACAATGAGCAGTTCTTC
CDR3 protein: CASSLSQSSYNEQFF
V gene: TRBV12-3/TRBV12-4
clone size: .
D gene: .
J gene: TRBJ2-1
CDR3 length: 15

CDR3 DNA: TGCAGTGCTAGTGGCGTTCTGAGTCCCCACGAGCAGTACTTC
CDR3 protein: CSASGVLSPHEQYF
V gene: TRBV20-1
clone size: few
D gene: .
J gene: TRBJ2-7
CDR3 length: 14

CDR3 DNA: TGTGCCAGCAGCCAAAGAGGGGCAAGTGAGCAGTTCTTC
CDR3 protein: CASSQRGASEQFF
V gene: TRBV14
clone size: few
D gene: .
J gene: TRBJ2-1
CDR3 length: 13

CDR3 DNA: TGTGCCAGCAGCCAAGACGTAAAGGGCTACAATGAGCAGTTCTTC
CDR3 protein: CASSQDVKGYNEQFF
V gene: TRBV4-2
clone size: few
D gene: .
J gene: TRBJ2-1
CDR3 length: 15

CDR3 DNA: TGTGCCAGCAGTTACTCGCAGGACTATGGCTACACCTTC
CDR3 protein: CASSYSQDYGYTF
V gene: TRBV6-5
clone size: .
D gene: .
J gene: TRBJ1-2
CDR3 length: 13

CDR3 DNA: TGCGCCAGCAGCCGGGGGGACAGCAAAAATGAAAAACTGTTTTTT
CDR3 protein: CASSRGDSKNEKLFF
V gene: TRBV5-1
clone size: many
D gene: TRBD1
J gene: TRBJ1-4
CDR3 length: 15

CDR3 DNA: TGTGCCAGCAGCTTAATTATAGCGGGGGGGCACGAGACCCAGTACTTC
CDR3 protein: CASSLIIAGGHETQYF
V gene: TRBV11-2
clone size: few
D gene: TRBD2
J gene: TRBJ2-5
CDR3 length: 16

CDR3 DNA: TGTGCCAGCAGCCAACCCCCCAATGAGCAGTTCTTC
CDR3 protein: CASSQPPNEQFF
V gene: TRBV6-5
clone size: .
D gene: .
J gene: TRBJ2-1
CDR3 length: 12

CDR3 DNA: TGTGCCAGCTCACCACCATCAAGGATTACCGGGGAGCTGTTTTTT
CDR3 protein: CASSPPSRITGELFF
V gene: TRBV18
clone size: few
D gene: .
J gene: TRBJ2-2
CDR3 length: 15

CDR3 DNA: TGCAGCGTGACCGATTATAGAAACTACGAGCAGTACTTC
CDR3 protein: CSVTDYRNYEQYF
V gene: TRBV29-1
clone size: .
D gene: .
J gene: TRBJ2-7
CDR3 length: 13

CDR3 DNA: TGCGCCAGCAGCACAGGGATTAGCAATCAGCCCCAGCATTTT
CDR3 protein: CASSTGISNQPQHF
V gene: TRBV5-1
clone size: few
D gene: .
J gene: TRBJ1-5
CDR3 length: 14

CDR3 DNA: TGTGCCAGCAGTTTAGGGGGTCTCTCCTACGAGCAGTACTTC
CDR3 protein: CASSLGGLSYEQYF
V gene: TRBV12-3/TRBV12-4
clone size: few
D gene: .
J gene: TRBJ2-7
CDR3 length: 14

CDR3 DNA: TGCGCCAGCAGCTCCATGGGATCCTGGGGCTACACCTTC
CDR3 protein: CASSSMGSWGYTF
V gene: TRBV5-1
clone size: few
D gene: .
J gene: TRBJ1-2
CDR3 length: 13

CDR3 DNA: TGTGCCAGCAGGAAAGGGACAGGGAGGACAACTAATGAAAAACTGTTTTTT
CDR3 protein: CASRKGTGRTTNEKLFF
V gene: TRBV6-1
clone size: .
D gene: TRBD1
J gene: TRBJ1-4
CDR3 length: 17

CDR3 DNA: TGCAGTGCTAGCCCTGCCGGAATCTACGAGCAGTACTTC
CDR3 protein: CSASPAGIYEQYF
V gene: TRBV20-1
clone size: .
D gene: .
J gene: TRBJ2-7
CDR3 length: 13

CDR3 DNA: TGTGCCAGCAGCTTAGATCAGGCCGTAGGTTCCTACGAGCAGTACTTC
CDR3 protein: CASSLDQAVGSYEQYF
V gene: TRBV7-2
clone size: few
D gene: .
J gene: TRBJ2-7
CDR3 length: 16